The rows below give T cell receptor beta chains drawn from one sample of a study of T cells in Graves' hyperthyroidism and ophthalmopathy. TCRdb ran MiXCR on the multiplex PCR reads and lists one entry per CDR3 protein. Seen here are around 600,000 distinct CDR3 sequences, 15% to 18% observed once, and the top ten hold approximately 7.4%. Sequences were obtained from blood. Every receptor here comes from a woman aged 25 to 39 with Graves' hyperthyroidism. Each CDR3 is given with its conserved first and last residue. Each record gives: J gene, clone size, D gene, V gene, CDR3 DNA, CDR3 protein. D genes are given only for firm matches. Size is omitted from some rows. Given values are once, few, many or a class for expanded clones.

>TRBJ2-6|few|TRBD2|TRBV5-1
TGCGCCAGCAGCTTGCTAGCGGGAGCTGGGGCCAACGTCCTGACTTTC
CASSLLAGAGANVLTF
>TRBJ1-5|many|NA|TRBV30
TGTGCCTGGAGCCCGGGACCAAATCAGCCCCAGCATTTT
CAWSPGPNQPQHF
>TRBJ2-5|many|NA|TRBV5-6
TGTGCCAGCAGCTTGTACTCGGGGGTCGGAGAGACCCAGTACTTC
CASSLYSGVGETQYF
>TRBJ2-2|NA|NA|TRBV28
TGTGCCAGCAGTTTTGGAGCCGCAGGGCGAAGGGGCGGGGAGCTGTTTTTT
CASSFGAAGRRGGELFF
>TRBJ2-7|many|TRBD1|TRBV24-1
TGTGCCACCACCGGAGGAGGGGACAGGGCCTCCTACGAGCAGTACTTC
CATTGGGDRASYEQYF
>TRBJ2-3|many|NA|TRBV2
TGTGCCAGCAGTACAGGGGTCTCTAGCGGCCATACGCAGTATTTT
CASSTGVSSGHTQYF
>TRBJ2-7|NA|TRBD2|TRBV7-8
TGTGCCAGCAGCCCCGTCCGCCCTAGCGGGAACCACGAGCAGTACTTC
CASSPVRPSGNHEQYF
>TRBJ1-2|many|NA|TRBV7-2
TGTGCCAGCAGCCCCTCCAGTGGGGTGGCCTATGGCTACACCTTC
CASSPSSGVAYGYTF
>TRBJ2-3|NA|NA|TRBV6-5
TGTGCCAGCAGTTACCTATGGAATGAGGGGGCAGATACGCAGTATTTT
CASSYLWNEGADTQYF
>TRBJ1-3|NA|NA|TRBV9
TGTGCCAGCAGCGTAGATCAGGGACGAGGAAACACCATATATTTT
CASSVDQGRGNTIYF
>TRBJ2-1|many|NA|TRBV27
TGTGCCAGCAGCAGACCTGGATGGGGCCACAATGAGCAGTTCTTC
CASSRPGWGHNEQFF
>TRBJ1-1|many|NA|TRBV11-2
TGTGCCAGCAGCCCGTCCGTCGCTAACACTGAAGCTTTCTTT
CASSPSVANTEAFF
>TRBJ2-1|many|TRBD2|TRBV7-8
TGTGCCAGCAGCTCACCTCAGCGGGAGGGTTACAATGAGCAGTTCTTC
CASSSPQREGYNEQFF
>TRBJ1-5|NA|TRBD1|TRBV19
TGTGCCAGTAGTACCAAACAGGGGATTTTACCCCAGGCCCAGCATTTT
CASSTKQGILPQAQHF
>TRBJ2-7|many|TRBD2|TRBV7-9
TGTGCCAGCAGCGGACGGGGACTAGCGGGGATACCCTCCTACTACGAGCAGTACTTC
CASSGRGLAGIPSYYEQYF
>TRBJ1-1|many|NA|TRBV7-9
TGTGCCAGCAGCTTAGCTGTGTACACTGAAGCTTTCTTT
CASSLAVYTEAFF
>TRBJ2-3|many|NA|TRBV7-9
TGTGCCAGCCGACTCCGTCCCACAGATACGCAGTATTTT
CASRLRPTDTQYF
>TRBJ2-7|many|NA|TRBV18
TGTGCCAGCTCATCACAGGGTTTCTACGAGCAGTACTTC
CASSSQGFYEQYF
>TRBJ1-1|many|NA|TRBV5-6
TGTGCCAGCAGCTTGGCTTCTCTACGCATGAACACTGAAGCTTTCTTT
CASSLASLRMNTEAFF
>TRBJ2-3|NA|NA|TRBV7-9
TGTGCCAGCAGCTTAATGGGGGATCCAGATACGCAGTATTTT
CASSLMGDPDTQYF
>TRBJ2-5|many|NA|TRBV11-2
TGTGCCAGCAGCTTAGGGACAGTCCAAGAGACCCAGTACTTC
CASSLGTVQETQYF
>TRBJ2-5|NA|TRBD2|TRBV6-1
TGTGCCAGCACGACTAGCGAGCAAGAGACCCAGTACTTC
CASTTSEQETQYF
>TRBJ2-1|many|TRBD2|TRBV6-1
TGTGCCACTACAACCCCGGGACTAGGACGCAATGAGCAGTTCTTC
CATTTPGLGRNEQFF
>TRBJ2-1|few|TRBD2|TRBV4-2
TGTGCCAGCAGCCAAGAGGCGGGAGTTGAGCAGTTCTTC
CASSQEAGVEQFF
>TRBJ2-7|many|TRBD1|TRBV12-3/TRBV12-4
TGTGCCAGCAGCTATGACAGGGGGTCCCACGAGCAGTACTTC
CASSYDRGSHEQYF
>TRBJ2-1|NA|TRBD2|TRBV29-1
TGCAGCGCATTGGGTGGCGGGAGGAATGAGCAGTTCTTC
CSALGGGRNEQFF
>TRBJ1-1|many|TRBD1|TRBV30
TGTGCCTGGAGGGACAGGGGGCGCATGAACACTGAAGCTTTCTTT
CAWRDRGRMNTEAFF
>TRBJ2-1|few|TRBD2|TRBV15
TGTGCCACCAGCAGACAGGCGGGGGACTACAATGAGCAGTTCTTC
CATSRQAGDYNEQFF
>TRBJ2-1|NA|NA|TRBV10-3
TGTGCCATCAGTGAGTCGATTTATAATGAGCAGTTCTTC
CAISESIYNEQFF
>TRBJ2-4|many|TRBD2|TRBV12-3/TRBV12-4
TGTGCCAGCAGTTTAGCAGGGTTGGGACTAGCGGGAGCCAAAAACATTCAGTACTTC
CASSLAGLGLAGAKNIQYF
>TRBJ1-2|many|NA|TRBV28
TGTGCCAGCACCCAAGGGGCATATGGCTACACCTTC
CASTQGAYGYTF